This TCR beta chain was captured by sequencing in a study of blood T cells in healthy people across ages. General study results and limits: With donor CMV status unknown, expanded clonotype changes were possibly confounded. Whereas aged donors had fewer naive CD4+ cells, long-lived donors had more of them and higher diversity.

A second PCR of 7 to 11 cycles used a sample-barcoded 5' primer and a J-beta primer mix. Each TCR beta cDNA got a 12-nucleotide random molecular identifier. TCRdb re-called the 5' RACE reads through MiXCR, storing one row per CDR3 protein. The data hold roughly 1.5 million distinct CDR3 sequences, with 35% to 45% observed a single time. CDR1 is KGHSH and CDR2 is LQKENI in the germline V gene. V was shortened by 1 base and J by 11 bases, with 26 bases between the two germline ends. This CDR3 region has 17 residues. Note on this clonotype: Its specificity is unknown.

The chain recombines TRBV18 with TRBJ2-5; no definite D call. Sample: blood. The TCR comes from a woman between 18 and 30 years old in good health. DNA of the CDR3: TGTGCCAGCTCACCACTTCGTTCCAGAACGTCTAGGAATGAGCAGTACTTC. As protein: CASSPLRSRTSRNEQYF.